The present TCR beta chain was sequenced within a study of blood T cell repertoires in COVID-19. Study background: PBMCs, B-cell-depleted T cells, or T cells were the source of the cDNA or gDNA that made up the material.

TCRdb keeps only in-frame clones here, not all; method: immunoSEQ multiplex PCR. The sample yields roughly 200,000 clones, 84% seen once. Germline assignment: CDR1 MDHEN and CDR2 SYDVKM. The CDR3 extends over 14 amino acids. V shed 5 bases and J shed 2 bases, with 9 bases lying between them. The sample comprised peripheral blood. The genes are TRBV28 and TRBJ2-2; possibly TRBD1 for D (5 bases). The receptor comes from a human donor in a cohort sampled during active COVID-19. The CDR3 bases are TGTGCCAGCAGTGCAGGGTTTAACACCGGGGAGCTGTTTTTT. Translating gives CASSAGFNTGELFF.